This T cell receptor (beta chain) stems from a study of T cell responses to AZD1222 COVID-19 vaccine. Study summary: Pooling covered second doses at about 4 or about 12 weeks. General study results and limits: Only a handful of AZD1222 recipients, six or seven in all, had baseline seropositivity. Reports indicate that nearly half of spike-specific TCRs are directed at unmutated variant regions.

Method: immunoSEQ multiplex PCR; TCRdb's copy keeps in-frame clones and lacks some. The table has 90,000 to 130,000 clones, 87% seen once. Worth noting for this clone: Its cognate antigen is unknown.

The CDR3 is made up of 14 amino acids. The V gene's germline CDR1 is GTSNPN and CDR2 SVGIG (reference sequence). Trimming shortened V by 3 bases and J by 0 bases, and 11 bases separated the two germline ends. The sequence came from an adult in good health. This chain uses TRBV30 with TRBJ1-2; maybe TRBD1 (6 bases). The source material was peripheral blood, sampled on day 0 of AZD1222 vaccination. This CDR3 is CAWRIRGANYGYTF. DNA of the CDR3: TGTGCCTGGAGGATTAGGGGGGCTAACTATGGCTACACCTTC.